What follows are 8 T cell receptor beta chains derived from one specimen sequenced in a study of T cell responses to AZD1222 COVID-19 vaccine. Data came from immunoSEQ multiplex PCR; TCRdb stores just in-frame clones and leaves some out. The table lists approximately 150,000 clones, nearly 95% of them singletons. This material consisted of peripheral blood, taken on day 0 of AZD1222 vaccination. The receptors here all came from an adult in good health.

J is TRBJ2-1 and V is TRBV5-1; 16 positions match TRBD2. J gave up 5 bases and V 4 bases, and 9 bases lay outside the gene matches. The CDR3 contains 18 residues. In germline, CDR1 is SGHRS, CDR2 YFSETQ. Here the CDR3 DNA reads TGCGCCAGCAGCGTGGGACTAGCGGGAGGGCCGGCGGACAATGAGCAGTTCTTC. It translates to CASSVGLAGGPADNEQFF. The complete variable domain, with remaining parts taken from reference TRBV5-1 and TRBJ2-1, reads KAGVTQTPRYLIKTRGQQVTLSCSPISGHRSVSWYQQTPGQGLQFLFEYFSETQRNKGNFPGRFSGRQFSNSRSEMNVSTLELGDSALYLCASSVGLAGGPADNEQFFGPGTRLTVL.

This chain uses TRBV5-1 with TRBJ1-3; TRBD1 might be the D (5 bases). Germline CDR1 is SGHRS and CDR2 is YFSETQ. This CDR3 has 16 amino acids. Trimming took off 4 bases at V and 0 bases at J, with 14 bases between the two ends. The CDR3 loop is CASSLGTAHSGNTIYF. CDR3 nucleotides: TGCGCCAGCAGCCTAGGGACGGCGCACTCTGGAAACACCATATATTTT.

The chain uses TRBV10-3 and TRBJ1-6; 7 nucleotides match TRBD1. V dropped 6 bases and J dropped 9; count of bases not matched to a gene: 8. CDR3 length: 14 amino acids. Germline V lookup: CDR1 ENHRY, CDR2 SYGVKD. The CDR3 coding sequence is TGTGCCATCAGACCAGGACAGGAAGCTTCACCCCTCCACTTT. Its protein is CAIRPGQEASPLHF.

DNA of the CDR3: TGTGCCAGCTCACCTGAGAGAACTAATGAAAAACTGTTTTTT. It yields the protein CASSPERTNEKLFF. This chain links TRBV18 with TRBJ1-4; D remains unclear. The CDR3 loop spans 14 amino acids. V was pared by 3 bases and J by 1 base, with 6 bases between. Germline CDR1 is KGHSH and CDR2 is LQKENI.

The chain carries TRBV19 and TRBJ1-1, with D unresolved. This CDR3 has 18 amino acids. The germline V gene encodes CDR1 LNHDA and CDR2 SQIVND (reference sequence). V dropped 1 base and J dropped 1 base, with 19 bases sitting between them. The DNA for the CDR3 is TGTGCCAGTAGTATAGTCGCTACTTCCCTTTTAGGGAACACTGAAGCTTTCTTT. Its translation: CASSIVATSLLGNTEAFF.

In its sample, this clone was seen once. V and J are TRBV4-2 and TRBJ1-3; TRBD1 might be the D (5 bases). Trimming took 0 bases from V and 0 from J, leaving 9 bases between them. The CDR3 has 16 amino acids. The V gene's germline CDR1 is LGHNA and CDR2 YNFKEQ. The CDR3 DNA follows: TGTGCCAGCAGCCAAGAGAGGGGCAACTCTGGAAACACCATATATTTT. It translates to CASSQERGNSGNTIYF.

This clone was recorded once. J is TRBJ1-5 and V is TRBV19, with D possibly being TRBD1 (6 bases). The CDR3 spans 15 residues. In germline, CDR1 is LNHDA, CDR2 SQIVND (reference sequence). With 0 bases removed from V and 4 bases from J, the gap between germline ends came to 10 bases. CDR3: CASSIDQGLNQPQHF. The CDR3 DNA follows: TGTGCCAGTAGTATAGACCAGGGGCTGAATCAGCCCCAGCATTTT.

This rearrangement joins TRBV1 to TRBJ1-5. TRBV1 is an annotated pseudogene. The CDR3 sequence is 13 residues long. CDR3 in DNA: TGCACCGAGCGGGGAGCCCGCAATCAGCCCCAGCATTTT. It encodes CTERGARNQPQHF.